Below are 5 T cell receptor beta chains sequenced from a single sample in a study of technical replicates of blood from a few donors (dated 2017 in TCRdb). Receptor amplification or capture employed the immunoSEQ multiplex PCR assay. Drawn from immuneACCESS, this table holds only the in-frame rearrangements with V and J called that TCRdb kept. Clones are partly lost; checked studies trace under half to an unresolved V gene and leave the rest unexplained. The sample includes 55,000 to 60,000 clones, with around 93% observed a single time. Around 4.4% of the sample is taken by the ten largest. The sequencing sample was made of PBMCs. The receptors derive from a human donor in good health. Some clones in this sample may be carry-over from other donors' samples.

The gene calls are TRBV7-9 and TRBJ2-2; maybe TRBD1 (6 bases). The CDR3 is made up of 15 amino acids. In germline, CDR1 is SEHNR, CDR2 FQNEAQ (reference sequence). V was shortened by 5 bases and J by 5 bases, with 15 bases between the two germline ends. The CDR3 here is CASSPQTGWTGELFF. The CDR3 bases are TGTGCCAGCAGCCCCCAGACAGGTTGGACCGGGGAGCTGTTTTTT.

This chain links TRBV29-1 with TRBJ1-1; 7 nucleotides match TRBD1. V lost 4 bases to trimming and J lost 4 bases; unmatched junction nucleotides: 9. Germline CDR1 reads SQVTM; CDR2 reads ANQGSEA. The CDR3 has 14 amino acids. The CDR3 loop is CSVARGGSGTEAFF. Here the CDR3 DNA reads TGCAGCGTTGCACGAGGGGGCTCAGGCACTGAAGCTTTCTTT.

This clone appeared a few times. The gene calls are TRBV6-1 and TRBJ2-5; the match to TRBD1 covers 8 bases. Trimming took 6 bases from V and 4 from J; bases not matched to a gene: 10. CDR3 length: 15 residues. Germline CDR1 MNHNS, CDR2 SASEGT. For the CDR3, the DNA is TGTGCCAGCAGCTCAGGACGGGGGACAGGAGAGACCCAGTACTTC. As protein: CASSSGRGTGETQYF.

The chain joins TRBV5-1 to TRBJ2-7, with 9 bases lining up with TRBD1. V shed 6 bases and J 2 bases; nucleotides not matched to a gene: 12. The length of the CDR3 is 16 residues. In germline, CDR1 is SGHRS, CDR2 YFSETQ. CDR3 in amino acids: CASNLGTGKGAYEQYF. For the CDR3, the DNA is TGCGCCAGCAACCTCGGGACAGGGAAAGGGGCCTACGAGCAGTACTTC.

This chain uses TRBV2 with TRBJ2-7, with TRBD1 matching 9 bases. The CDR3 contains 14 residues. V lost 5 bases and J lost 3; bases outside the gene matches: 5. The V gene's germline CDR1 is SNHLY and CDR2 FYNNEI. Here the CDR3 DNA reads TGTGCCAGCAGTCCACGGACAGGGGTCTACGAGCAGTACTTC. As protein: CASSPRTGVYEQYF.